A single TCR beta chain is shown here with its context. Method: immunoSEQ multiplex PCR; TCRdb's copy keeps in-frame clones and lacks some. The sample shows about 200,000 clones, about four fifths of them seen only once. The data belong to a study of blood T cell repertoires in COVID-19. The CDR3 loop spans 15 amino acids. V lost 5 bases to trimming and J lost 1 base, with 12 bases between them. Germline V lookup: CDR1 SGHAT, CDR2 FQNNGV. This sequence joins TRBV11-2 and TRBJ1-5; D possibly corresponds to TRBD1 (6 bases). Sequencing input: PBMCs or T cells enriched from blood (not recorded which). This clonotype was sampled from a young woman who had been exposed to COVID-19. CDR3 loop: CASSQTGGSNQPQHF. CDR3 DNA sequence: TGTGCCAGCAGCCAGACGGGGGGCAGCAATCAGCCCCAGCATTTT.